The table lists the clone carrying this T cell receptor (beta chain) with many counts. Its matching antigen is unknown. These data belong to a study of spatial heterogeneity in lung cancer. Study details: Each unique TCR and UMI combination was seen more than ten times on average in raw reads.

TCRdb ran MiXCR on the 5' RACE reads and lists one entry per CDR3 protein. This sample has 17,000 or so distinct CDR3 sequences, with approximately 6.2% found just once. Time point given: sample taken at primary tumor resection. Whole RNA from tumor, nontumor lung or frozen PBMC was sequenced unsorted. Study-wide results and caveats: Counts of expanded alpha and beta TCRs within tumors tracked the tumor nonsynonymous mutation count.

This CDR3 has 14 amino acids. Germline CDR1 is GTSNPN and CDR2 is SVGIG (reference sequence). V lost 2 bases and J lost 2, with 11 bases in between. This sequence was found in a male donor with early-stage non-small cell lung cancer. This specimen was lung tumor tissue, taken at surgery. The chain is built from TRBV30 and TRBJ2-3; D may match TRBD1 or TRBD2 (5 bases each). The CDR3 nucleotides are TGTGCCTGGAGTCCCTGGGGGACCACAGATACGCAGTATTTT. Translating gives CAWSPWGTTDTQYF.